The 9 T cell receptor beta chains below come from one sample, sequenced in a study of beta chain features in type 1 diabetes. Since all of the isolated RNA was reverse transcribed, expressed TCRB transcripts were what got sequenced. Clones were read by immunoSEQ multiplex PCR, and TCRdb kept only the in-frame ones, dropping some. The sample includes approximately 160,000 clones, over 7.5% of them seen just once. What was sequenced was central memory CD4+ T cells from blood. The receptors come from a woman aged 18-29 years in good health.

This clone appeared a few times. The rearrangement uses TRBV30 and TRBJ2-2; TRBD2 aligns across 12 bases. From germline, CDR1 is GTSNPN and CDR2 SVGIG (reference sequence). V was clipped by 3 bases and J by 5 bases; unmatched bases: 1. There are 14 residues in the CDR3. The CDR3: CAWRTSGGTGELFF. For the CDR3, the DNA is TGTGCCTGGAGGACTAGCGGGGGAACCGGGGAGCTGTTTTTT.

J is TRBJ2-1 and V is TRBV29-1; 11 nucleotides match TRBD2. The CDR3 runs 15 residues. Losses at the gene ends were 5 bases for V and 9 bases for J; bases not matched to a gene: 12. The germline V gene has CDR1 SQVTM and CDR2 ANQGSEA. Here the CDR3 reads CSVPLGSGGAGEQFF. DNA for the CDR3: TGCAGCGTTCCATTAGGTAGCGGGGGGGCCGGTGAGCAGTTCTTC.

The CDR3 is CAWQGGSYNEQFF. The CDR3 nucleotides are TGTGCCTGGCAGGGGGGCTCCTACAATGAGCAGTTCTTC. The rearrangement joins TRBV30 to TRBJ2-1, with a possible D match to TRBD1 (7 bases). Germline CDR1 is GTSNPN and CDR2 is SVGIG (reference sequence). Trimming cost V 5 bases and J 0 bases, with 8 bases left between them. CDR3 length: 13 residues.

The chain employs TRBV7-2 and TRBJ2-7; 8 bases agree with TRBD1. The CDR3 contains 15 residues. Germline V gene sequence: CDR1 SGHTA, CDR2 FQGNSA. Trimming at V came to 4 bases and at J to 7 bases, leaving 12 bases not matched to a gene. CDR3 in DNA: TGTGCCAGCAGCTCTGACAGGGGCTCAGTCTGGGAGCAGTACTTC. Protein: CASSSDRGSVWEQYF.

This clone was picked up a small number of times. The genes are TRBV19 and TRBJ2-7, with TRBD2 identical over 8 bases. Germline V gives CDR1 LNHDA, CDR2 SQIVND (reference sequence). The trim removed 3 bases at V and 0 bases at J, leaving 1 base unmatched. This CDR3 region has 14 residues. The CDR3 sequence is CASSMTSDSYEQYF. CDR3 bases: TGTGCCAGTAGTATGACTAGCGACTCCTACGAGCAGTACTTC.

The CDR3 nucleotides read TGTGCCTGGTTCGGACAGGGGAGGTGGTACACTGAAGCTTTCTTT. It specifies CAWFGQGRWYTEAFF. The chain uses TRBV30 and TRBJ1-1, with 9 bases matching TRBD1. The CDR3 loop spans 15 amino acids. The V and J ends lost 5 bases and 3 bases, in that order; junction bases with no gene match: 10. CDR1 and CDR2 from the germline V gene are GTSNPN and SVGIG (reference sequence). Supplemented by reference TRBV30 and TRBJ1-1, the full variable domain reads SQTIHQWPATLVQPVGSPLSLECTVEGTSNPNLYWYRQAAGRGLQLLFYSVGIGQISSEVPQNLSASRPQDRQFILSSKKLLLSDSGFYLCAWFGQGRWYTEAFFGQGTRLTVV.

This clone was picked up many times. The CDR3 DNA sequence: TGTGCCAGCAGCGCGACCGGGACTAGCAATGAGCAGTTCTTC. This sequence encodes CASSATGTSNEQFF. The chain couples TRBV9 to TRBJ2-1; 8 nucleotides align to TRBD2. Germline CDR1 reads SGDLS; CDR2 reads YYNGEE. V trimming: 3 bases; J trimming: 6 bases; junction bases outside the gene matches: 5. The CDR3 covers 14 residues.

The rearrangement uses TRBV9 and TRBJ2-3; TRBD1 might be the D (5 bases). The germline V gene encodes CDR1 SGDLS and CDR2 YYNGEE. This CDR3 comprises 16 residues. Between the trimmed V and J ends, which lost 4 bases and 4 bases, there was a span of 19 bases. CDR3 DNA: TGTGCCAGCAGCCTTCTAACAGGTCTCCCGGCAGATACGCAGTATTTT. Translated, it gives CASSLLTGLPADTQYF.

The rearrangement links TRBV27 to TRBJ2-5, with D possibly TRBD2 on 5 matching bases. The germline V gene encodes CDR1 MNHEY and CDR2 SMNVEV (reference sequence). The ends were cut back, 8 bases at V and 4 bases at J, with 14 bases in the middle. This CDR3 has 13 amino acids. The CDR3 DNA sequence: TGTGCCAGCCGGAAGCGGCCCCCAGAGACCCAGTACTTC. Protein product: CASRKRPPETQYF.